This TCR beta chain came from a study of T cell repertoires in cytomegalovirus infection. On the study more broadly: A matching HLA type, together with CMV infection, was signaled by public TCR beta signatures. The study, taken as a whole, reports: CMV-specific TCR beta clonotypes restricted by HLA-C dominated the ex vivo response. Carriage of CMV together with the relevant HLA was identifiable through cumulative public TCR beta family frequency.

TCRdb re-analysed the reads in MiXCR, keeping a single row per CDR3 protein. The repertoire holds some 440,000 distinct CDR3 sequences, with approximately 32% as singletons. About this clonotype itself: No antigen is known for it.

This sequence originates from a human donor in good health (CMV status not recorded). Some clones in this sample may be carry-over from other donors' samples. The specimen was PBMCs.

DNA of the CDR3: TGTGCCAGCGGGACATCAGGGGGGACTGAAGCTTTCTTT. This encodes CASGTSGGTEAFF. The chain combines TRBV7-9 with TRBJ1-1; 7 bases are shared with TRBD1. The CDR3 has 13 residues. CDR1 is SEHNR, CDR2 FQNEAQ, per germline (reference sequence). Trimming removed 8 bases from V and 5 bases from J; junction bases left unmatched: 8. The whole variable domain, remainder taken from reference TRBV7-9 and TRBJ1-1, is DTGVSQNPRHKITKRGQNVTFRCDPISEHNRLYWYRQTLGQGPEFLTYFQNEAQLEKSRLLSDRFSAERPKGSFSTLEIQRTEQGDSAMYLCASGTSGGTEAFFGQGTRLTVV.